This T cell receptor beta chain was identified in a study of T cell responses to AZD1222 COVID-19 vaccine. Overall study findings and caveats: Seropositive AZD1222 recipients at baseline numbered only 5 or 6. Donors in the cohort were predominantly white British and more often female, and clonal diversity was possibly underestimated. Repertoire samples came only from after the peak T cell response. CD4 TCRs covered the whole spike, strongest at regions 160-218 and 743-854.

For this clone: The antigen is not known.

From germline, CDR1 is LGHNA and CDR2 YNFKEQ. V shed 4 bases and J shed 4 bases, with 9 bases lying between them. The CDR3 consists of 13 residues. Here immunoSEQ multiplex PCR was the method, and the copy in TCRdb shows in-frame clones only, minus some. This table holds 90,000 to 150,000 clones, about 90% found once. V and J are TRBV4-2 and TRBJ2-3; no definite D call. The specimen comprised peripheral blood, sampled on day 0 of AZD1222 vaccination. This sequence originates from an adult in good health. The CDR3 region has the DNA TGTGCCAGCAGCCCAATAGCAGCAGATACGCAGTATTTT. It yields the protein CASSPIAADTQYF.